This TCR beta chain was profiled in a study of cytomegalovirus exposure and HLA in healthy donors. General observations from the study: The study put 150 or so TCR beta chains on its list as cytomegalovirus-associated. In vitro confirmation showed three CMV-associated chains to be CMV antigen specific.

Note on this clone: Its antigen is unknown.

The study ran its PCR with 60 Vbeta and 13 Jbeta primers. The authors' processing: About 11 million of around 85 million unique TCR beta chains were shared, per a later count. Only in-frame clones appear in the TCRdb table, and some are missing; sequencing was by immunoSEQ multiplex PCR. The DNA was the basis for D and trimming; V, J and clone size are from that table. Of fewer than 200,000 clones listed, about 90% were seen once; the top ten hold around 0.21%. The material sequenced was PBMCs. The clonotype was recovered from a girl younger than two in good health and CMV-seronegative.

CDR3 sequence: CASSYRLGRETQYF. CDR3 DNA sequence: TGTGCCAGCAGCTATAGGCTGGGGCGAGAGACCCAGTACTTC. This chain connects TRBV7-2 to TRBJ2-5; perhaps TRBD1 as D (5 bases). This CDR3 is 14 amino acids long. V lost 4 bases, J lost 4 bases, and 13 bases lay in between. Per germline, CDR1 SGHTA and CDR2 FQGNSA.